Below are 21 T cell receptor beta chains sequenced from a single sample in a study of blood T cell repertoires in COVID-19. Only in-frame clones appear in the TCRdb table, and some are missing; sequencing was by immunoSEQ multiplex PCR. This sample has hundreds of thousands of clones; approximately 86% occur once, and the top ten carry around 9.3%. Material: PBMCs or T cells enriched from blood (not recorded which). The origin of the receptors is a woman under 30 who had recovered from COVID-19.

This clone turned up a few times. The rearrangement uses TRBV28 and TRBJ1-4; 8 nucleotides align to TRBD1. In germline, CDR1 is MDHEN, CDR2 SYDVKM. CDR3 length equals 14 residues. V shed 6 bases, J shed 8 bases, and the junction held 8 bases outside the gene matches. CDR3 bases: TGTGCCAGCAGGCCGGACAGGGTTAGGGAAAAACTGTTTTTT. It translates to CASRPDRVREKLFF.

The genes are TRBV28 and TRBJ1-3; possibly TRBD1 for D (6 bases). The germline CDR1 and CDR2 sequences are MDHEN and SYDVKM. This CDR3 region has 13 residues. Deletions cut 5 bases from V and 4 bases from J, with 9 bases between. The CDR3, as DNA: TGTGCCAGCAGTGTGACAGGAGGAAACACCATATATTTT. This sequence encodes CASSVTGGNTIYF.

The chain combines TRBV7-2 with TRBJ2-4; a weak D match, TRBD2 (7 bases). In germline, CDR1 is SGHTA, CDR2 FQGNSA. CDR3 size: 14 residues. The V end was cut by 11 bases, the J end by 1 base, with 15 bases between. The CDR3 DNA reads TGTGCCTCTCGGGGGGCCGGGGCCAAAAACATTCAGTACTTC. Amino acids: CASRGAGAKNIQYF.

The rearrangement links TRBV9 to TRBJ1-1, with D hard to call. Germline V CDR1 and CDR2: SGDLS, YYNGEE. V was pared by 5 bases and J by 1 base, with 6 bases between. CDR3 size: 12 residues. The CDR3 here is CASSRTNTEAFF. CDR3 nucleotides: TGTGCCAGCAGTAGAACGAACACTGAAGCTTTCTTT.

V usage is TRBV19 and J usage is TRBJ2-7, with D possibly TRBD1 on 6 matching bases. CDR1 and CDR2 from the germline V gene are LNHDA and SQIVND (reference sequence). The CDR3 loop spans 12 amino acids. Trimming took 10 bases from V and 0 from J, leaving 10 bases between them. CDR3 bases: TGTGCCACCCGGGACACCTCCTACGAGCAGTACTTC. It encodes CATRDTSYEQYF.

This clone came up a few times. CDR3 coding DNA: TGTGCCAGCAGCCTTCGATTGGGGGGCGGGGAGCTGTTTTTT. Residues: CASSLRLGGGELFF. The genes are TRBV7-2 and TRBJ2-2; maybe TRBD2 (6 bases). Per germline, CDR1 SGHTA and CDR2 FQGNSA. The V gene lost 5 bases and the J gene lost 7 bases, with 14 bases spanning the gap. The CDR3 runs to 14 residues.

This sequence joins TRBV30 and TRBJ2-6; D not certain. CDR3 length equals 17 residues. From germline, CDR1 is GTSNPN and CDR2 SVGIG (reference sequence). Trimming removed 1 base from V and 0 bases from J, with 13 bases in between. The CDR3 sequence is CAWSDYSHNSGANVLTF. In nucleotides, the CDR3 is TGTGCCTGGAGTGATTACAGCCACAACTCTGGGGCCAACGTCCTGACTTTC.

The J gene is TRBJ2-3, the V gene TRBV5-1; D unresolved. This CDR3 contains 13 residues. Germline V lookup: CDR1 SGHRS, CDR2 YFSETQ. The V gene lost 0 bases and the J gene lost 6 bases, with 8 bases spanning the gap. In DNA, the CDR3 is TGCGCCAGCAGCTTGGCGTATCGGGATACGCAGTATTTT. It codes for CASSLAYRDTQYF.

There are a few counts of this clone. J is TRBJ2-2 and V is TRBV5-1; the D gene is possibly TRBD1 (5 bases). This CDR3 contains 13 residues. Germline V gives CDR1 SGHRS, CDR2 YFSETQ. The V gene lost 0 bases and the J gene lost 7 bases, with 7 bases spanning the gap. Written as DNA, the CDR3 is TGCGCCAGCAGCTTGGCCACAGGCGGGGAGCTGTTTTTT. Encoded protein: CASSLATGGELFF.

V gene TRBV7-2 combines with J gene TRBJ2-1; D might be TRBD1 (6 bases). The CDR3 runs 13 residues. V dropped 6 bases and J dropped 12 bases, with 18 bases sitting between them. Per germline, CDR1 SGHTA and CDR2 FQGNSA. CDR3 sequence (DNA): TGTGCCAGCAGTCTGGGGGCGGCTAACGGGCAGTTCTTC. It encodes CASSLGAANGQFF.

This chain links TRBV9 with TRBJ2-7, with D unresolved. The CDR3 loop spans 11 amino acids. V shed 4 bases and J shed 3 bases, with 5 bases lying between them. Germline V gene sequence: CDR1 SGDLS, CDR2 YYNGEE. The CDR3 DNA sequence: TGTGCCAGCAGCTCCGGCTACGAGCAGTACTTC. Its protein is CASSSGYEQYF.

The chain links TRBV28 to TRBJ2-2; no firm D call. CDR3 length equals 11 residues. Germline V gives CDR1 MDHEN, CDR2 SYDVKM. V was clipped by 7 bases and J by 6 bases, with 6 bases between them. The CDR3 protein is CASKDSGELFF. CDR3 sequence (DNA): TGTGCCAGCAAAGACTCCGGGGAGCTGTTTTTT.

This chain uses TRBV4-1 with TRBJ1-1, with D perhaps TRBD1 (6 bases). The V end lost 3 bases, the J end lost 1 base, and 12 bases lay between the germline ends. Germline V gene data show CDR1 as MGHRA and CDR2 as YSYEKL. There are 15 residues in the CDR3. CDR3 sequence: CASSHVGQGNTEAFF. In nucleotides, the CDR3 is TGCGCCAGCAGCCACGTGGGACAAGGGAACACTGAAGCTTTCTTT.

This CDR3 is CASSPRTSGAETQYF. CDR3 bases: TGTGCCAGCTCACCTCGGACTAGCGGTGCGGAGACCCAGTACTTC. This rearrangement joins TRBV18 to TRBJ2-5; TRBD2 matches 10 bases. The CDR3 covers 15 residues. Germline CDR1 KGHSH, CDR2 LQKENI. V dropped 3 bases and J dropped 5; count of bases not matched to a gene: 6.

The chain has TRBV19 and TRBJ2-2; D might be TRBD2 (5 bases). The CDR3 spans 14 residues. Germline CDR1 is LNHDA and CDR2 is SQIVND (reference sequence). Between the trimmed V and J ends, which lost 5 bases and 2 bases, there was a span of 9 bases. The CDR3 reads CASSRGSNTGELFF. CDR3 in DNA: TGTGCCAGTAGTCGCGGGTCAAACACCGGGGAGCTGTTTTTT.

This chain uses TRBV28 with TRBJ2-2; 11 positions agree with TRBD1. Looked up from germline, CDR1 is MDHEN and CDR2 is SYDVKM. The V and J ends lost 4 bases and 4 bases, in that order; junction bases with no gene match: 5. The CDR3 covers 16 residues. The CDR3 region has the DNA TGTGCCAGCAGTTCCTCCGGGACAGGGGGCACCGGGGAGCTGTTTTTT. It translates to CASSSSGTGGTGELFF.

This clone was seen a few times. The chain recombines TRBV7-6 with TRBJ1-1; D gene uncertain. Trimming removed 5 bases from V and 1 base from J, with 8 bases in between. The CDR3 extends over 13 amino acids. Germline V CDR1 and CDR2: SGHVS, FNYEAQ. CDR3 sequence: CASSPLANTEAFF. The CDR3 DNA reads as TGTGCCAGCAGCCCCTTGGCGAACACTGAAGCTTTCTTT.

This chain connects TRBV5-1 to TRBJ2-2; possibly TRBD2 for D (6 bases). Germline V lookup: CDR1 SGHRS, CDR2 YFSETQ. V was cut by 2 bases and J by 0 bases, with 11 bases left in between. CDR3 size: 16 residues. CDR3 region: CASSFIGGSNTGELFF. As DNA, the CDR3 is TGCGCCAGCAGCTTTATTGGGGGGTCGAACACCGGGGAGCTGTTTTTT.

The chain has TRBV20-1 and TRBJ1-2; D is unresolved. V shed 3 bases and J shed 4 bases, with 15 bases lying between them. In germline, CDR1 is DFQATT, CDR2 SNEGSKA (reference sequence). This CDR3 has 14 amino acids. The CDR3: CSASSPLGIYGYTF. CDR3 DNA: TGCAGTGCTAGTTCCCCCCTAGGAATCTATGGCTACACCTTC.

The CDR3 DNA sequence: TGTGCCAGCAGCTTAGTTGGGCCGAACACTGAAGCTTTCTTT. Translating gives CASSLVGPNTEAFF. The rearrangement links TRBV7-2 to TRBJ1-1; D unclear. Trimming stripped 1 base from V and 1 base from J, with 7 bases between. Germline V lookup: CDR1 SGHTA, CDR2 FQGNSA. CDR3 length: 14 amino acids.

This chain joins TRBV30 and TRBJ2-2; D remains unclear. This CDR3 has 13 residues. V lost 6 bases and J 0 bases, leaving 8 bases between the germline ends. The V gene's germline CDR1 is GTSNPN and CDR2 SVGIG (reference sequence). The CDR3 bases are TGTGCCTGTTCAACTGCGAACACCGGGGAGCTGTTTTTT. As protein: CACSTANTGELFF.